This record covers a single T cell receptor (beta chain). Germline CDR1 LNHDA, CDR2 SQIVND (reference sequence). The CDR3 runs to 13 residues. V lost 7 bases and J 1 base, leaving 8 bases between the germline ends. The sample comes from a study of blood T cell repertoires in COVID-19. Study-wide background: The United States, Italy and Spain were the sources of the acute and convalescent COVID-19 samples.

Original analysis: Reference gene primers were amplified, and this amplification served to estimate nucleated cell counts. Method: immunoSEQ multiplex PCR; TCRdb's copy keeps in-frame clones and lacks some. Clonal size and the V and J genes are those of that table, whereas D and trimming came from the DNA. Of about half a million clones listed, around nine tenths are singletons. This receptor was taken from a woman in her fifties or sixties who had recovered from COVID-19. The gene calls are TRBV19 and TRBJ1-3; D is undetermined. The specimen was PBMCs or T cells enriched from blood (not recorded which). CDR3 protein: CASNPRSGNTIYF. CDR3 DNA: TGTGCCAGTAACCCCCGGTCTGGAAACACCATATATTTT.